This TCR beta chain was found in a study of CD8 T cells in ankylosing spondylitis. Whole-study results and caveats: Ankylosing spondylitis blood appeared to be characterized by a TCR beta motif of eight highly homologous variants. Prior literature has documented some motif variants in synovial fluid and blood from reactive arthritis. Disease-linked clones proved CD8+ and comparatively uncommon in peripheral blood. Reportedly, disease-linked clones are significantly enriched in ankylosing spondylitis patients' matched synovial fluid.

Quantitative molecular-barcoded 5'-RACE generated the TCR beta libraries. TCRdb reanalysed the 5' RACE reads using MiXCR and keeps one entry per CDR3 protein. The profile covers 500,000 to 550,000 distinct CDR3 sequences, with about 13% appearing a single time and about 6.5% taken by the ten largest. Of note for this clonotype: The antigen is undetermined.

Germline CDR1 reads SGHDT; CDR2 reads YYEEEE. V gave up 4 bases and J gave up 4 bases, with 14 bases separating them. The CDR3 extends over 14 amino acids. The TCR originated in a male donor with ankylosing spondylitis. The chain has TRBV5-6 and TRBJ2-5; D is unresolved. The sequenced material came from blood, either unsorted or a sorted T cell fraction (not recorded which). The CDR3 bases are TGTGCCAGCAGCCTTGGCGTCGCAGGAGAGACCCAGTACTTC. Translating it yields CASSLGVAGETQYF.